These 10 T cell receptor beta chains originate from one sample sequenced in a study of blood T cell repertoires in COVID-19. The assay was immunoSEQ multiplex PCR, and TCRdb's table has in-frame clones only and misses some. The data show fewer than 250,000 clones, about 83% seen once. The specimen was peripheral blood. The receptors were sampled from a man aged 45-65 years with acute or convalescent COVID-19.

The chain employs TRBV6-5 and TRBJ1-5, with D unresolved. The CDR3 length is 15 residues. Trimming took 6 bases from V and 6 from J, leaving 18 bases between them. Germline lookup yields CDR1 MNHEY and CDR2 SVGAGI. CDR3 sequence (DNA): TGTGCCAGCAGGATGGGTCAGAGGATGGGTCAGCCCCAGCATTTT. Its translation: CASRMGQRMGQPQHF.

The rearrangement links TRBV11-2 to TRBJ2-1, with unresolved D. CDR3 size: 13 residues. V lost 0 bases, J lost 9 bases, and 9 bases lay in between. CDR1 is SGHAT, CDR2 FQNNGV, per germline. CDR3 in amino acids: CASSLDQDGEQFF. CDR3 in DNA: TGTGCCAGCAGCTTAGATCAGGATGGTGAGCAGTTCTTC.

This clone appeared a single time. The CDR3 DNA follows: TGTGCCAGCAGTGTCCCGGAGCGGGGGGGCCGAAATGAGCAGTTCTTC. This sequence encodes CASSVPERGGRNEQFF. V usage is TRBV6-1 and J usage is TRBJ2-1; the match to TRBD2 covers 10 bases. Germline lookup yields CDR1 MNHNS and CDR2 SASEGT. J gave up 7 bases and V 4 bases, and 10 bases lay outside the gene matches. This CDR3 has 16 residues.

The table lists this clone with a count of one. The chain combines TRBV18 with TRBJ1-1; D gene ambiguous. The ends were cut back, 3 bases at V and 4 bases at J, with 9 bases in the middle. This CDR3 has 13 amino acids. The V gene's germline CDR1 is KGHSH and CDR2 LQKENI. CDR3: CASSPIYGTEAFF. CDR3 DNA sequence: TGTGCCAGCTCACCCATCTACGGCACTGAAGCTTTCTTT.

This chain joins TRBV19 and TRBJ2-7, with TRBD2 matching 10 bases. Germline CDR1 reads LNHDA; CDR2 reads SQIVND (reference sequence). Germline trimming cut 6 bases from V and 2 bases from J; bases unmatched to any gene: 4. The CDR3 extends over 14 amino acids. DNA for the CDR3: TGTGCCAGTAGCCCAGCGGGAGGGCCCTACGAGCAGTACTTC. Amino acids: CASSPAGGPYEQYF.

V gene TRBV28 combines with J gene TRBJ1-5, with TRBD1 identical over 7 bases. The CDR3 is 16 amino acids. Losses at the gene ends were 4 bases for V and 1 base for J; bases not matched to a gene: 7. Per the germline V gene, CDR1 is MDHEN and CDR2 is SYDVKM. The DNA of the CDR3 is TGTGCCAGCAGTTATGAGACAGGGAGGAGCAATCAGCCCCAGCATTTT. This codes for CASSYETGRSNQPQHF.

The rearrangement joins TRBV6-1 to TRBJ1-5; weak D call: TRBD1 (5 bases). Germline V gene sequence: CDR1 MNHNS, CDR2 SASEGT. CDR3 length equals 15 residues. Trimming left V 3 bases short and J 0 bases short, with 9 bases between. CDR3 in amino acids: CASSDQGYSNQPQHF. The CDR3 DNA is TGTGCCAGCAGTGACCAGGGATATAGCAATCAGCCCCAGCATTTT.

This clone was detected only a few times. This chain connects TRBV11-3 to TRBJ2-2; D may be TRBD2 (7 bases). In germline, CDR1 is SGHNT, CDR2 YENEEA. V lost 0 bases to trimming and J lost 1 base, with 12 bases between them. This CDR3 region has 17 residues. The CDR3 DNA reads as TGTGCCAGCAGCTTAGATAGGGGGGGCTGGAACACCGGGGAGCTGTTTTTT. Its translation is CASSLDRGGWNTGELFF.

This chain links TRBV7-9 with TRBJ2-5; D is possibly TRBD2 (6 bases). The V and J ends lost 5 bases and 7 bases respectively, with 11 bases between them. The CDR3 consists of 12 residues. CDR1 and CDR2 (germline): SEHNR, FQNEAQ (reference sequence). CDR3 bases: TGTGCCAGCAGCCGGTCCGGGGGGACCCAGTACTTC. Translation gives CASSRSGGTQYF.

The V and J genes are TRBV2 and TRBJ1-6; 9 bases map to TRBD1. The germline V gene encodes CDR1 SNHLY and CDR2 FYNNEI. J gave up 10 bases and V 7 bases, and 5 bases lay outside the gene matches. The CDR3 runs 13 residues. The CDR3 region is CASKGQGLSPLHF. The DNA for the CDR3 is TGTGCCAGCAAGGGACAGGGCTTATCACCCCTCCACTTT.